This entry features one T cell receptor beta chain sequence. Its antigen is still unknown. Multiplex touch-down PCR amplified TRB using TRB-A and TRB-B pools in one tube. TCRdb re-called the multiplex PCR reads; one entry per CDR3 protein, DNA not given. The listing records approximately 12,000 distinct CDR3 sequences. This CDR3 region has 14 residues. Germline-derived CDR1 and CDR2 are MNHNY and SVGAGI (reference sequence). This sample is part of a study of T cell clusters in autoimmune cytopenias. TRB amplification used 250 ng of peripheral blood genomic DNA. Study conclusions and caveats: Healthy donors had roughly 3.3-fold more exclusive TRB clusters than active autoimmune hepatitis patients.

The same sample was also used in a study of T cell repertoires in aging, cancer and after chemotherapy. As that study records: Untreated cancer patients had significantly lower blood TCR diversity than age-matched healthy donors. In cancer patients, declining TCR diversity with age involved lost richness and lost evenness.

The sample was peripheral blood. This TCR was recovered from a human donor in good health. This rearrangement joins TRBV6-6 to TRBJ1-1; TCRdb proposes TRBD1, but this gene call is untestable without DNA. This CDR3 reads CASRIEQGWVEAFF.